This T cell receptor beta chain was captured in a study of CD8+CD57+ T cells in acquired aplastic anemia. On the study more broadly: DNA per sorted CD4+ or CD8+ sample ranged about 0.2 to 27.4 ug, averaging approximately 3.1 ug.

Patients who underwent sequencing had shown CD8+CD57+ cell expansion by flow cytometry. Patients had not yet gotten any therapy when their blood was taken for sampling. This clonotype was counted ten times or more. The antigen is undetermined. The use of genomic DNA as template underpinned the TCR beta VDJ and CDR3 profiling. TCRdb re-called the reads through MiXCR, storing one row per CDR3 protein. The profile covers about 160,000 distinct CDR3 sequences, with around 48% appearing a single time and approximately 2.8% taken by the ten largest. The germline gives CDR1 SGHAT, CDR2 FQDESV (reference sequence). V lost 5 bases and J 3 bases, leaving 22 bases between the germline ends. The CDR3 is 17 amino acids. Study-level results: No significant difference in CD8+ Simpson's diversity was found between patients and controls. Over 25 CD8+ CDR3 sequences occurred in both the patients and the controls.

V and J are TRBV11-1 and TRBJ1-1; TRBD1 is a possible D gene (6 bases). This receptor was identified in a human donor with aplastic anemia. Sequences were obtained from sorted CD4+, CD8+, or CD8+CD57+ T cells (not recorded which) from PBMCs. CDR3 bases: TGTGCCAGCAGCCCCATACCCACCGGGACAATTCACACTGAAGCTTTCTTT. Translated: CASSPIPTGTIHTEAFF.